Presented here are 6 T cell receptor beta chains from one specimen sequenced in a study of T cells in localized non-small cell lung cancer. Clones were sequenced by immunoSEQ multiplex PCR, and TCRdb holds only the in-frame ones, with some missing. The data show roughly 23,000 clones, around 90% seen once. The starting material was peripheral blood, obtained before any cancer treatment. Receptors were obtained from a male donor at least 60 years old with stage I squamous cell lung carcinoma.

The CDR3 DNA reads as TGCGCCAGCAGTGAGTTTTCCCAGGGGAGTAGCAATCAGCCCCAGCATTTT. Translation gives CASSEFSQGSSNQPQHF. The genes are TRBV10-1 and TRBJ1-5; tentative D call: TRBD1 (6 bases). Germline CDR1 reads WNHNN; CDR2 reads SYGVQD (reference sequence). Trimming cost V 1 base and J 0 bases, with 13 bases left between them. The CDR3 length is 17 residues.

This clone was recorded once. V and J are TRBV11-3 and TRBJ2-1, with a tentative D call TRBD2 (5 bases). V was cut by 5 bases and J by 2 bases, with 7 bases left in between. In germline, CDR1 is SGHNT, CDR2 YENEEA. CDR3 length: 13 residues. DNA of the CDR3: TGTGCCAGCAGCCCCGGGGCCTACAATGAGCAGTTCTTC. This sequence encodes CASSPGAYNEQFF.

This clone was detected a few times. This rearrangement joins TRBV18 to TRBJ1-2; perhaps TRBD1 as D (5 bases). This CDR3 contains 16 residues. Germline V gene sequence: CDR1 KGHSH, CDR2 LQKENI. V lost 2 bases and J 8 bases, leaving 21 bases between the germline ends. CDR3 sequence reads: CASSPLGDSLDRGYTF. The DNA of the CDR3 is TGTGCCAGCTCACCATTGGGGGACTCCCTAGATCGGGGCTACACCTTC.

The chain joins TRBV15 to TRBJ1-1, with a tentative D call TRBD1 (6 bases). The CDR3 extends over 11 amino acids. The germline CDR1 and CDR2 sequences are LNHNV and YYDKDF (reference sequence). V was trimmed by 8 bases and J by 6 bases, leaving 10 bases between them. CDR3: CATGGQPEAFF. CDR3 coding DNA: TGTGCCACCGGTGGACAGCCTGAAGCTTTCTTT.

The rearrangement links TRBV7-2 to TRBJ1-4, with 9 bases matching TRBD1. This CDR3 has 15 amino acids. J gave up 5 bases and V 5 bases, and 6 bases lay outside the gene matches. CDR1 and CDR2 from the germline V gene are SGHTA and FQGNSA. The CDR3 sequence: CASSERTGVNEKLFF. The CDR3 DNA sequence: TGTGCCAGCAGCGAGAGGACAGGGGTGAATGAAAAACTGTTTTTT.

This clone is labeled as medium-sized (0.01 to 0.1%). This CDR3 is CASSLGITGELFF. In DNA, the CDR3 is TGTGCCAGCAGTTTGGGAATCACCGGGGAGCTGTTTTTT. The chain recombines TRBV27 with TRBJ2-2; D remains ambiguous. Germline lookup yields CDR1 MNHEY and CDR2 SMNVEV (reference sequence). The CDR3 has 13 residues. The V gene lost 3 bases and the J gene lost 4 bases, with 6 bases spanning the gap.